This T cell receptor (beta chain) was sequenced in a study of regulatory T cells in long-lasting Graves disease. Findings of the study overall: It was possible that the small sample size reduced accuracy.

Time point described: newly diagnosed GD, antithyroid drugs for less than 3 months. From RNA extracted from PBMCs, the TCR library was made. This clonotype appeared a few times. Its antigen is currently unknown. V trimming: 5 bases; J trimming: 3 bases; junction bases outside the gene matches: 9. Germline assignment: CDR1 DFQATT and CDR2 SNEGSKA (reference sequence). The CDR3 covers 14 residues. Relying on iRepertoire HTBI primers and Arm-PCR of CDR3 regions, the team built TCR beta libraries. In TCRdb, the multiplex PCR reads were re-called with MiXCR into one record per CDR3 protein. The sample has about 540,000 distinct CDR3 sequences; approximately 12% are singletons. The sample also formed part of further work on T cells in Graves' hyperthyroidism and ophthalmopathy. From that report: The TCR CDR3 was amplified in a first-round RT-PCR using the HTBI primer set.

This sequence joins TRBV20-1 and TRBJ2-7; 8 bases fit TRBD2. Sequenced here: peripheral blood mononuclear cells (PBMCs), sampled at new diagnosis, from a patient treated with antithyroid drugs. This sequence was found in a man in his thirties or forties with Graves disease. Here the CDR3 reads CSAASSTSGYEQYF. The CDR3 DNA reads TGCAGTGCTGCGTCGTCCACTAGCGGCTACGAGCAGTACTTC.